This TCR beta chain was recovered during a study of T cell responses to AZD1222 COVID-19 vaccine. Libraries were prepared by immunoSEQ multiplex PCR; TCRdb keeps only in-frame clonotypes and omits some of them. The data show roughly 120,000 clones, 88% seen once. Investigators merged groups given second doses at roughly 4 or roughly 12 weeks. Study conclusions and caveats: The number of AZD1222 recipients seropositive at baseline was only 6 or 7. Scientists sampled the repertoires only once the peak T cell response had passed. Females made up more of the donors, who were largely white British, and clonal diversity may have come out too low.

With regard to this clone: What it recognizes is unknown.

The CDR3 consists of 13 residues. Trimming removed 2 bases from V and 8 bases from J, with 13 bases in between. The rearrangement joins TRBV12-3 or TRBV12-4 to TRBJ2-7; D remains unclear. Source: peripheral blood, taken 28 days after the second AZD1222 dose. The TCR comes from an adult who received the AZD1222 COVID-19 vaccine. CDR3 region: CASSLQRLGQQYF. As DNA, the CDR3 is TGTGCCAGCAGTTTACAGCGCCTCGGCCAGCAGTACTTC.